The 21 T cell receptor beta chains presented below share a single source sample, sequenced in a study of T-cell memory formation after mild COVID-19. In TCRdb, the 5' RACE reads were re-called with MiXCR into one record per CDR3 protein. The sample includes around 200,000 distinct CDR3 sequences, roughly 23% of them seen just once. The sequencing sample was made of PBMCs or a T cell subset sorted from them (not recorded which). All receptors come from an adult woman who had mild COVID-19 (a few samples of this study predate the infection). Cell type and time point are not known.

V and J are TRBV20-1 and TRBJ1-2; D remains unclear. Germline-derived CDR1 and CDR2 are DFQATT and SNEGSKA (reference sequence). Trimming cost V 6 bases and J 3 bases, with 5 bases left between them. The CDR3 contains 10 residues. The CDR3 loop is CSAFYYGYTF. CDR3 nucleotide sequence: TGCAGTGCCTTTTACTATGGCTACACCTTC.

The V and J genes are TRBV7-6 and TRBJ1-1; no firm D call. The germline CDR1 and CDR2 sequences are SGHVS and FNYEAQ. This CDR3 has 14 residues. Trimming removed 3 bases from V and 0 bases from J, with 8 bases in between. The CDR3 DNA sequence: TGTGCCAGCAGCTTCGATGTAATGAACACTGAAGCTTTCTTT. Protein sequence: CASSFDVMNTEAFF.

The chain joins TRBV7-6 to TRBJ1-3; D uncertain. V lost 4 bases to trimming and J lost 2 bases, with 12 bases between them. Per germline, CDR1 SGHVS and CDR2 FNYEAQ. The CDR3 runs 15 residues. The CDR3 DNA reads as TGTGCCAGCAGCTATCGGGGTCCTCCTGGAAACACCATATATTTT. Translation: CASSYRGPPGNTIYF.

There are a few counts of this clonotype. The chain is built from TRBV4-2 and TRBJ2-5; D is undetermined. CDR3 length: 14 residues. V lost 2 bases, J lost 0 bases, and 7 bases lay in between. Per germline, CDR1 LGHNA and CDR2 YNFKEQ. The CDR3 spells CASSQSLYQETQYF. CDR3 DNA: TGTGCCAGCAGCCAAAGCCTATACCAAGAGACCCAGTACTTC.

This clonotype was detected only a few times. The V and J genes are TRBV6-5 and TRBJ2-1; possible D gene TRBD2, 6 bases. Germline-derived CDR1 and CDR2 are MNHEY and SVGAGI. The CDR3 sequence is 13 residues long. The germline V and J ends were trimmed by 4 bases and 8 bases, with 12 bases remaining between them. The CDR3 sequence: CASSSREPYEQFF. For the CDR3, the DNA is TGTGCCAGCAGTTCCCGGGAGCCTTATGAGCAGTTCTTC.

Ten or more counts support this clonotype. This chain uses TRBV9 with TRBJ2-2; D gene ambiguous. The CDR3 consists of 13 residues. CDR1 SGDLS and CDR2 YYNGEE come from the germline V gene. V lost 2 bases and J 5 bases, leaving 7 bases between the germline ends. The CDR3 region has the DNA TGTGCCAGCAGCGTGACTGGAACCGGGGAGCTGTTTTTT. Residues: CASSVTGTGELFF.

This clonotype was observed a handful of times. This chain links TRBV6-2 or TRBV6-3 with TRBJ2-1, with 11 nucleotides matching TRBD2. The CDR3 has 13 residues. V dropped 11 bases and J dropped 9; count of bases not matched to a gene: 9. Germline CDR1 MNHEY, CDR2 SVGEGT. This CDR3 reads CAGCSGGAAEQFF. CDR3 DNA sequence: TGTGCCGGATGTAGCGGGGGGGCGGCTGAGCAGTTCTTC.

This clonotype has only a few counts. This chain links TRBV7-3 with TRBJ2-2; TRBD2 might be the D (6 bases). The CDR3 spans 16 residues. Trimming left V 6 bases short and J 4 bases short, with 18 bases between. From germline, CDR1 is SGHTA and CDR2 FQGTGA. As DNA, the CDR3 is TGTGCCAGCAGTTACACCCTAGAGGGAGGCACCGGGGAGCTGTTTTTT. Translated, it gives CASSYTLEGGTGELFF.

This clonotype was seen only a few times. For the CDR3, the DNA is TGCGCCAGCTTGTCGGGGGCCAACGTCCTGACTTTC. Protein sequence: CASLSGANVLTF. V and J are TRBV5-1 and TRBJ2-6, with D uncertain. Trimming left V 7 bases short and J 4 bases short, with 6 bases between. Germline CDR1 reads SGHRS; CDR2 reads YFSETQ. The CDR3 extends over 12 amino acids.

The chain recombines TRBV20-1 with TRBJ1-6, with D perhaps matching TRBD1 (5 bases). Per the germline V gene, CDR1 is DFQATT and CDR2 is SNEGSKA (reference sequence). The CDR3 is made up of 16 amino acids. The germline V and J ends were trimmed by 2 bases and 9 bases, with 20 bases remaining between them. The CDR3 region is CSARTADTKGSSPLHF. CDR3 sequence (DNA): TGCAGTGCTAGAACTGCGGACACCAAAGGGAGTTCACCCCTCCACTTT.

This clonotype was found a few times. The rearrangement uses TRBV4-2 and TRBJ2-1; 9 bases match TRBD2. J was trimmed by 6 bases and V by 1 base; bases with no gene match: 10. Germline CDR1 LGHNA, CDR2 YNFKEQ. This CDR3 has 17 residues. The CDR3 protein is CASSQGYASGNFNEQFF. As DNA, the CDR3 is TGTGCCAGCAGCCAAGGGTACGCTAGCGGGAACTTCAATGAGCAGTTCTTC.

The chain uses TRBV7-2 and TRBJ2-1; D is tentatively TRBD1 or TRBD2 (5 bases each). V lost 6 bases, J lost 2 bases, and 14 bases lay in between. The CDR3 consists of 15 residues. The germline V gene encodes CDR1 SGHTA and CDR2 FQGNSA. The CDR3 sequence: CASRPKWGTYNEQFF. The CDR3 DNA sequence: TGTGCCAGCAGGCCAAAGTGGGGGACCTACAATGAGCAGTTCTTC. The variable domain in full, with the rest retrieved from reference TRBV7-2 and TRBJ2-1, is GAGVSQSPSNKVTEKGKDVELRCDPISGHTALYWYRQSLGQGLEFLIYFQGNSAPDKSGLPSDRFSAERTGGSVSTLTIQRTQQEDSAVYLCASRPKWGTYNEQFFGPGTRLTVL.

The chain carries TRBV24-1 and TRBJ1-1; a possible D gene is TRBD1 (6 bases). The germline V gene encodes CDR1 KGHDR and CDR2 SFDVKD. This CDR3 is built from 13 residues. V lost 4 bases and J 5 bases, leaving 10 bases between the germline ends. The CDR3 loop reads CATSDPGQTEAFF. The CDR3 DNA is TGTGCCACCAGTGACCCCGGACAGACTGAAGCTTTCTTT.

This chain links TRBV7-2 with TRBJ2-1; D remains unclear. Germline V gene lookup returns CDR1 SGHTA and CDR2 FQGNSA. The V and J ends lost 1 base and 1 base respectively, with 8 bases between them. The CDR3 covers 15 residues. The CDR3, as DNA: TGTGCCAGCAGCTTAGATCCCCGTTCCTACAATGAGCAGTTCTTC. Encoded protein: CASSLDPRSYNEQFF.

This chain uses TRBV7-9 with TRBJ1-1; weak D call: TRBD1 (6 bases). The CDR3 runs 17 residues. Germline CDR1 is SEHNR and CDR2 is FQNEAQ (reference sequence). Deletions cut 4 bases from V and 4 bases from J, with 22 bases between. The CDR3 reads CASSSTGSIGAGTEAFF. Here the CDR3 DNA reads TGTGCCAGCAGCTCCACAGGGTCGATTGGCGCGGGCACTGAAGCTTTCTTT.

The J gene is TRBJ1-5, the V gene TRBV2, with a tentative D call TRBD1 (6 bases). CDR1 is SNHLY and CDR2 is FYNNEI in the germline V gene. The CDR3 has 14 amino acids. Trimming left V 5 bases short and J 0 bases short, with 8 bases between. CDR3 in amino acids: CASSQQGSNQPQHF. As DNA, the CDR3 is TGTGCCAGCAGTCAACAGGGTAGCAATCAGCCCCAGCATTTT. The entire variable domain, with the rest obtained from reference TRBV2 and TRBJ1-5, is as follows: EPEVTQTPSHQVTQMGQEVILRCVPISNHLYFYWYRQILGQKVEFLVSFYNNEISEKSEIFDDQFSVERPDGSNFTLKIRSTKLEDSAMYFCASSQQGSNQPQHFGDGTRLSIL.

The genes are TRBV7-6 and TRBJ2-2, with 7 bases lining up with TRBD2. Germline-derived CDR1 and CDR2 are SGHVS and FNYEAQ. The CDR3 totals 17 residues. With 5 bases clipped from V and 0 bases from J, the junction kept 9 bases outside the gene matches. The DNA for the CDR3 is TGTGCCAGCAGCCCCCAAGCGGGACGGTCGAACACCGGGGAGCTGTTTTTT. Its translation is CASSPQAGRSNTGELFF.

The J gene is TRBJ2-1, the V gene TRBV4-3, with D perhaps TRBD2 (5 bases). The CDR3 loop spans 15 amino acids. Germline CDR1 and CDR2: LGHNA and YSLEER. Deletions cut 0 bases from V and 7 bases from J, with 13 bases between. The CDR3 spells CASSQDRDTLNEQFF. CDR3 DNA sequence: TGCGCCAGCAGCCAAGACCGGGATACTCTGAATGAGCAGTTCTTC.

This clonotype was detected only a few times. The chain uses TRBV7-9 and TRBJ2-5; D possibly matches TRBD1 or TRBD2 (6 bases each). The germline V and J ends were trimmed by 4 bases and 2 bases, with 17 bases remaining between them. Germline CDR1 and CDR2: SEHNR and FQNEAQ (reference sequence). The length of the CDR3 is 16 residues. This CDR3 is CASSSQGFGTQETQYF. In DNA form, the CDR3 reads TGTGCCAGCAGCTCCCAGGGGTTCGGGACTCAAGAGACCCAGTACTTC.

In this sample, this clonotype turned up many times. The chain has TRBV19 and TRBJ2-1; a possible D gene is TRBD2 (5 bases). The V end was cut by 3 bases, the J end by 1 base, with 16 bases between. The CDR3 loop spans 17 amino acids. The germline V gene encodes CDR1 LNHDA and CDR2 SQIVND (reference sequence). CDR3 nucleotide sequence: TGTGCCAGTAGTATCGGAGAGGTAGCGAGGTCCTACAATGAGCAGTTCTTC. Encoded protein: CASSIGEVARSYNEQFF.

This clonotype was seen a few times. The chain links TRBV7-2 to TRBJ2-1; TRBD2 matches at 12 bases. The germline V gene encodes CDR1 SGHTA and CDR2 FQGNSA. Trimming took 5 bases from V and 5 from J; bases not matched to a gene: 4. The CDR3 is 15 amino acids. In DNA form, the CDR3 reads TGTGCCAGCAGCGGGACTAGCGGGTTAAACAATGAGCAGTTCTTC. It is translated as CASSGTSGLNNEQFF.